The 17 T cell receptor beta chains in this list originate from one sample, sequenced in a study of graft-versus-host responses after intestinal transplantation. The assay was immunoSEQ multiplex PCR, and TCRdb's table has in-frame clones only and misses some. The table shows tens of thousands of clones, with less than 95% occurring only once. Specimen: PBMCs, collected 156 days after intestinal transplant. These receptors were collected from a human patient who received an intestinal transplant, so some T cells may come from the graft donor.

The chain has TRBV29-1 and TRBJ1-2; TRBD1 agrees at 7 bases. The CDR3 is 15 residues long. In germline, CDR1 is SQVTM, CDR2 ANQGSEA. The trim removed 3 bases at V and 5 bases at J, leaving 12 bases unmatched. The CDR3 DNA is TGCAGCGTTGAGTTCCAGGGGGGGGCTCAGTATGGCTACACCTTC. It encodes CSVEFQGGAQYGYTF.

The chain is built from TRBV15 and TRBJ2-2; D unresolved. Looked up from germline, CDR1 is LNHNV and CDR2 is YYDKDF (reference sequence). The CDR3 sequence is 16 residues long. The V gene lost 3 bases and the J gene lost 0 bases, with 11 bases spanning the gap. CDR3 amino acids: CATSSGPQANTGELFF. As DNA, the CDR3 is TGTGCCACCAGCAGTGGGCCCCAGGCGAACACCGGGGAGCTGTTTTTT.

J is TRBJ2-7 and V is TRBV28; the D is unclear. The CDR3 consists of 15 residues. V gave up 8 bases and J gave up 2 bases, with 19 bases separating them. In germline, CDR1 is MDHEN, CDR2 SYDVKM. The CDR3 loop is CASQMSAGRTYEQYF. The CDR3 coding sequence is TGTGCCAGCCAAATGTCGGCAGGCAGGACCTACGAGCAGTACTTC. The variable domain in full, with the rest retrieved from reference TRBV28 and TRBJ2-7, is DVKVTQSSRYLVKRTGEKVFLECVQDMDHENMFWYRQDPGLGLRLIYFSYDVKMKEKGDIPEGYSVSREKKERFSLILESASTNQTSMYLCASQMSAGRTYEQYFGPGTRLTVT.

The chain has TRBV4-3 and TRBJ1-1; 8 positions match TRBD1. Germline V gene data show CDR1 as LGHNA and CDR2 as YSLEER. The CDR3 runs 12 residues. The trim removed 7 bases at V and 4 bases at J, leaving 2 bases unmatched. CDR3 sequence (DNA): TGCGCCAGCATCGGACAGGGCACTGAAGCTTTCTTT. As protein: CASIGQGTEAFF.

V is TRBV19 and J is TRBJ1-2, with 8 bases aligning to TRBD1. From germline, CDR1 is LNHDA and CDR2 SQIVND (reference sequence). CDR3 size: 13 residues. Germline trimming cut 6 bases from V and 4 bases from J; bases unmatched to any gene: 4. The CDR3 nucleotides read TGTGCCAGTAGGGGGACAGGCGTCTATGGCTACACCTTC. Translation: CASRGTGVYGYTF.

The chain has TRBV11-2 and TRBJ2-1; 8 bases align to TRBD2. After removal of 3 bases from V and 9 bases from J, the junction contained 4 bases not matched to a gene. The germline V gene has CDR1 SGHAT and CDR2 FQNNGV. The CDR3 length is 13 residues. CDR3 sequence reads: CASSLTLAGEQFF. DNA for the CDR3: TGTGCCAGCAGCTTGACTCTAGCGGGTGAGCAGTTCTTC.

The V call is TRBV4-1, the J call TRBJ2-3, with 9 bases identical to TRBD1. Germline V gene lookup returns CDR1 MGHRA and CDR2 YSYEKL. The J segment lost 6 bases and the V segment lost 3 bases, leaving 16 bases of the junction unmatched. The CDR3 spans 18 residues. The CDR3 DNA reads TGCGCCAGCAGCCATGACTGGCTTAGGGGACAGGGTGCCGATACGCAGTATTTT. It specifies CASSHDWLRGQGADTQYF.

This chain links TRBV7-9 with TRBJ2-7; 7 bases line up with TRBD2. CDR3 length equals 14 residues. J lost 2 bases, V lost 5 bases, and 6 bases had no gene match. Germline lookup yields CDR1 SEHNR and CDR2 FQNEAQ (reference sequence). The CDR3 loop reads CASSPPGRTYEQYF. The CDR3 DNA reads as TGTGCCAGCAGCCCACCCGGGAGGACCTACGAGCAGTACTTC.

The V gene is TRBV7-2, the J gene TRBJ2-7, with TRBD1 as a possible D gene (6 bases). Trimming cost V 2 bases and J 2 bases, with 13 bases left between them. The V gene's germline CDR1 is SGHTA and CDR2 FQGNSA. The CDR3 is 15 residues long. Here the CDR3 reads CASSLRGRQAYEQYF. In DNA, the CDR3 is TGTGCCAGCAGCTTAAGGGGGAGACAGGCCTACGAGCAGTACTTC. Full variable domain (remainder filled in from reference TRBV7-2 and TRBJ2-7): GAGVSQSPSNKVTEKGKDVELRCDPISGHTALYWYRQSLGQGLEFLIYFQGNSAPDKSGLPSDRFSAERTGGSVSTLTIQRTQQEDSAVYLCASSLRGRQAYEQYFGPGTRLTVT.

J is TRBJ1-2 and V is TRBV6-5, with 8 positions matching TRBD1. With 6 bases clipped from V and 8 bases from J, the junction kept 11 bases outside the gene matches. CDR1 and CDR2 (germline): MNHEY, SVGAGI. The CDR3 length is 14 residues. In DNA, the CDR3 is TGTGCCAGCAGCCTACAGGGGGTGGGGGGAGGCTACACCTTC. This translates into CASSLQGVGGGYTF.

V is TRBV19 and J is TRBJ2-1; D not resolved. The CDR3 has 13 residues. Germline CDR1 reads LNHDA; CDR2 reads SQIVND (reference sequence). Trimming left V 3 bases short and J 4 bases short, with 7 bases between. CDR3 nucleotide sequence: TGTGCCAGTAGTATCCGCTATTACAATGAGCAGTTCTTC. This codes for CASSIRYYNEQFF.

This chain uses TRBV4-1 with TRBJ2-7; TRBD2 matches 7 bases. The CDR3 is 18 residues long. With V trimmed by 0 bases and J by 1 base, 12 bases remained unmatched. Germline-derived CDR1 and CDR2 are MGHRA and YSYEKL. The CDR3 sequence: CASSQDGGGGGMSYEQYF. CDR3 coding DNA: TGCGCCAGCAGCCAAGATGGGGGGGGAGGCGGTATGTCCTACGAGCAGTACTTC.

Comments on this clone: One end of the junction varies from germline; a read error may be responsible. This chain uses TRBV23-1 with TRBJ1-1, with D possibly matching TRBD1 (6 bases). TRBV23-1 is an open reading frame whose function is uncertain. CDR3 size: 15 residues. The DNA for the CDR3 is TGCGCCAGGAGTCCTATTGGGGCCAGGGGAACTGAAGCTTTCTTT. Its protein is CARSPIGARGTEAFF.

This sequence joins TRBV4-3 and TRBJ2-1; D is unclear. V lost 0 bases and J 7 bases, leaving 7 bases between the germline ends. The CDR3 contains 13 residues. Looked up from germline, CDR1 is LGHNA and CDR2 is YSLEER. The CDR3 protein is CASSQDFLNEQFF. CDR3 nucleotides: TGCGCCAGCAGCCAAGATTTTTTGAATGAGCAGTTCTTC.

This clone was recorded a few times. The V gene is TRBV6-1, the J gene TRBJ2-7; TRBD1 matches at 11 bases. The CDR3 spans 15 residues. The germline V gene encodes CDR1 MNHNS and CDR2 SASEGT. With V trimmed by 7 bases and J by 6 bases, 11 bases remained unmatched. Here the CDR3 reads CASTPGRDRGTEQYF. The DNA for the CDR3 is TGTGCCAGCACCCCGGGCCGGGACAGGGGGACCGAGCAGTACTTC.

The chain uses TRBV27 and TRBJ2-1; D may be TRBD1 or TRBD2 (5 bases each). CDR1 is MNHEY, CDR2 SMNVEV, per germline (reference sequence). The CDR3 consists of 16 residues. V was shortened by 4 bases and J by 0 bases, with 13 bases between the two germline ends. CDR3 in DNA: TGTGCCAGCAGTTCGTTCAGGGACGGCTCCTACAATGAGCAGTTCTTC. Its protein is CASSSFRDGSYNEQFF.

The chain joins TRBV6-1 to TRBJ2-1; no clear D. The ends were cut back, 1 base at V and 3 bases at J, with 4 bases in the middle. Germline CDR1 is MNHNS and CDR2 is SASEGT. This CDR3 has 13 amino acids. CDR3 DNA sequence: TGTGCCAGCAGTGAAGGACTCTACAATGAGCAGTTCTTC. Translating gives CASSEGLYNEQFF.